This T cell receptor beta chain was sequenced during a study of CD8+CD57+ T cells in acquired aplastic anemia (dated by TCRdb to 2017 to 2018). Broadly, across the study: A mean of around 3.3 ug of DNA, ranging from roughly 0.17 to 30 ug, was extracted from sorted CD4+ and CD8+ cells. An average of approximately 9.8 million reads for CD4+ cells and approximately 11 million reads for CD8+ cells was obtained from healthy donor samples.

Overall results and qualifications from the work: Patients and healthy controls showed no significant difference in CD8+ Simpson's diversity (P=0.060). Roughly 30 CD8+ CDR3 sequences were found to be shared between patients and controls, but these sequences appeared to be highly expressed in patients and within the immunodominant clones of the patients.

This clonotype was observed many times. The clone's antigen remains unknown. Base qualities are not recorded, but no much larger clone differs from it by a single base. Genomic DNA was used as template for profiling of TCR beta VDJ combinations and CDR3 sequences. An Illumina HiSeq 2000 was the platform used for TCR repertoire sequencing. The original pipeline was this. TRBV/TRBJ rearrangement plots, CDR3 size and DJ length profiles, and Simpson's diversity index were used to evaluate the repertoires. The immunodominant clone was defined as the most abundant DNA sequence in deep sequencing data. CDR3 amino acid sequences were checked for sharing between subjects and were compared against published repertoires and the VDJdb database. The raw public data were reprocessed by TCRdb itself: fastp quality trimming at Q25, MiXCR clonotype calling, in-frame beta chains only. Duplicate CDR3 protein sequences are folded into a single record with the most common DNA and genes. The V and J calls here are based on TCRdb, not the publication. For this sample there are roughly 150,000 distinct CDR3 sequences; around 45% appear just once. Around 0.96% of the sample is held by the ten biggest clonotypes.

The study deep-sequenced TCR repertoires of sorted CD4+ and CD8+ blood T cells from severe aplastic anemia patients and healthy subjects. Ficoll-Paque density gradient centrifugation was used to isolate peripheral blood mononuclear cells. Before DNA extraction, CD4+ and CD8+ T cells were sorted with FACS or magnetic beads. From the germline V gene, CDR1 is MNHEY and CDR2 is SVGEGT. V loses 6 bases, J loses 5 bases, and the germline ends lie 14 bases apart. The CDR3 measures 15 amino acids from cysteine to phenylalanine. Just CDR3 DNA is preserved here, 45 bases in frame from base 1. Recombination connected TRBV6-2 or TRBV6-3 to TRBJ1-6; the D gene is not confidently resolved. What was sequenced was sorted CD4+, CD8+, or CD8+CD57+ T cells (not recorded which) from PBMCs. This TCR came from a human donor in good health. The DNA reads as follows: TGTGCCAGCAGACCTACCTGGGCAGATAATTCACCCCTCCACTTT. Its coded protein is CASRPTWADNSPLHF.